This TCR beta chain was observed in a study of OX40 agonist ivuxolimab in advanced cancers. Study-level background: Ivuxolimab was a fully human IgG2 agonistic monoclonal antibody targeting the costimulatory receptor OX40 (CD134). Intravenous ivuxolimab was administered to patients every 2 weeks at six dose levels: 0.01, 0.1, 0.3, 1.5, 3 and 10 mg/kg. Of the 50 to 55 patients in dose escalation, about 19 had hepatocellular carcinoma, about 15 had melanoma, 9 had renal cell carcinoma and 9 had head and neck cancer. In the dose-escalation cohort, 75% to 85% of patients were male, and the mean age was 60 years with a range of 23 to 79. Prior anti-PD-1, anti-PD-L1 or anti-CTLA-4 therapy was permitted, and checkpoint inhibitors had been received by roughly 40% of dose-escalation patients. Partial responses occurred in three dose-escalation patients, of whom one had hepatocellular carcinoma and two had cutaneous melanoma. The point of sequencing TCRbeta in the periphery was to test whether ivuxolimab changed TCR sequence diversity and drove clonal T-cell expansion. The monotherapy dose-escalation portion (N of about 50 patients) of the phase I ivuxolimab trial is reported in the paper. Beyond this particular receptor, the publication reports: Partial responders in the 0.1-3.0 mg/kg groups had among the lowest normalized peripheral clonal expansion, especially among CD8+ T cells. At doses from 0.1 to 3.0 mg/kg, clonal expansion was seen in both CD4+ and CD8+ blood T cells between baseline and week 6. The antigen specificity of the clonally expanded peripheral T cells was not determined. After ivuxolimab, CD8+ T cells had more expanded clones than CD4+ T cells on average. Low levels of normalized T-cell clonal expansion were also seen in some nonresponding patients.

To sequence the TCRbeta CDR3 region, genomic DNA was isolated from the sorted cells. The immunoSEQ Assay was used for sequencing of TCRbeta CDR3 regions. Not all clones reach the TCRdb copy of this immuneACCESS table, which keeps in-frame sequences only. Checked studies attribute under half of the gap to unresolved V genes and leave the rest unexplained. This sample holds about 46,000 clones; about nine tenths were observed only once. The ten top clones hold 10% to 15% of the sample. According to the germline V gene (reference sequence), CDR1 reads PRHDT and CDR2 reads FYEKMQ. After removal of 4 bases from V and 0 bases from J, the junction retains 5 bases not matched to a gene. From the cysteine up to the phenylalanine, the CDR3 has a length of 16 residues. The entry retains the CDR3 DNA only, 48 bases that are in frame from base 1. As for this clone: Its antigen specificity is not known. Base qualities are not provided; no much larger clone lies one nucleotide away.

Patients with a history of autoimmune disease or receiving systemic immunosuppression were excluded from the trial. Peripheral blood for TCR sequencing was collected from all dose cohorts at baseline, on cycle 4 day 1, and on cycle 7 day 1. The samples were taken from a phase I, first-in-human, multicenter, open-label dose-escalation trial of ivuxolimab. Adults with locally advanced or metastatic head and neck squamous cell, hepatocellular, melanoma or renal cell carcinoma were enrolled in the trial. Before TCR sequencing, CD4+ T cells and CD8+ T cells from peripheral blood were sorted into separate populations.

This receptor was obtained from an adult with an advanced solid tumor such as melanoma, head and neck, liver or kidney cancer. Recombination joined TRBV13 with TRBJ1-3; 8 of the junction bases match TRBD1. The sample here was CD4+ or CD8+ T cells sorted from blood, taken in a trial of the OX40 agonist ivuxolimab. The nucleotides read TGTGCCAGCAGCTCCAGGGGGCTTTTCTCTGGAAACACCATATATTTT. Translation gives CASSSRGLFSGNTIYF.